This TCR beta chain was recovered during a study of T cell repertoires in cytomegalovirus infection. Study overall: CMV epitopes used comprised recently identified HLA-C-restricted ones and well-studied HLA-B-restricted ones. It was the public TCR beta signatures that indicated both CMV infection and matching HLA type.

With 5 bases clipped from V and 5 bases from J, the junction kept 5 bases outside the gene matches. The CDR3 contains 13 residues. CDR1 and CDR2 (germline): ENHRY, SYGVKD. General observations from the study: What dominated the ex vivo response were HLA-C-restricted CMV-specific TCR beta clonotypes. Carriers of CMV plus the relevant HLA were identified by cumulative public TCR beta family frequency.

This clonotype appeared a few times. Its cognate antigen is unknown. TCRdb ran MiXCR on the reads and lists one entry per CDR3 protein. The table lists 830,000 or so distinct CDR3 sequences, over 25% of them singletons. This clonotype was sampled from a human donor in good health (CMV status not recorded). Some clones in this sample may be carry-over from other donors' samples. Material: cultured CD8+ T cells from PBMCs, obtained from culture after CMV antigen stimulation. The V and J genes are TRBV10-3 and TRBJ1-1, with 7 bases fitting TRBD1. CDR3 sequence (DNA): TGTGCCATCAGTAAAACAGGGGATACTGAAGCTTTCTTT. Residues: CAISKTGDTEAFF.